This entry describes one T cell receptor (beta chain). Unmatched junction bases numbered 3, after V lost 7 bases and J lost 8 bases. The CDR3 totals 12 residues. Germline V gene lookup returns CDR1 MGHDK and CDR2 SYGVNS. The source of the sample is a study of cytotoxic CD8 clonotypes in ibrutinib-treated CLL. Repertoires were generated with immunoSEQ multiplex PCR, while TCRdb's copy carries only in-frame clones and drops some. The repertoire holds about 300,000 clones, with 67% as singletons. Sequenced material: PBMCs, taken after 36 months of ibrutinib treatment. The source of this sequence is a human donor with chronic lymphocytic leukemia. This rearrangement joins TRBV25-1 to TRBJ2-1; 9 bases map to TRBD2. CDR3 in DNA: TGTGCCAGCATGGGACTAGCCCATGAGCAGTTCTTC. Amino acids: CASMGLAHEQFF.